This is a list of T cell receptor beta chains from one sample in a study of regulatory T cells in long-lasting Graves disease. TCRdb ran MiXCR on the multiplex PCR reads and lists one entry per CDR3 protein. The sample consists of hundreds of thousands of distinct CDR3 sequences, 15% to 20% of them appearing once. The data were also submitted as part of a second study, on T cells in Graves' hyperthyroidism and ophthalmopathy.

The sample consisted of peripheral blood mononuclear cells (PBMCs), taken at new diagnosis, from a patient treated with antithyroid drugs. The receptors stem from a man aged 18 to 35 with Graves disease. CDR3s include the opening cysteine and the closing phenylalanine or tryptophan. The D gene is left open where the match is weak. For some rows the clone size is stated as once, few or many, or as a class when expanded; others skip it.

clone_size j_call d_call v_call cdr3_aa cdr3_nt
few TRBJ1-2 TRBD1 TRBV30 CAWKVGAGGRYGYTF TGTGCCTGGAAGGTCGGGGCAGGGGGGAGGTATGGCTACACCTTC
many TRBJ1-2 NA TRBV28 CASSVMGGGYTF TGTGCCAGCAGCGTAATGGGTGGTGGCTACACCTTC
NA TRBJ2-7 TRBD2 TRBV6-2/TRBV6-3 CASRAGTSGSEQYF TGTGCCAGCAGAGCCGGGACTAGCGGGAGTGAGCAGTACTTC
NA TRBJ1-2 NA TRBV27 CASSFRLLSGYTF TGTGCCAGCAGTTTCAGGCTACTTTCTGGCTACACCTTC
few TRBJ2-7 TRBD2 TRBV20-1 CSALLAGVDPEQYF TGCAGTGCTTTACTAGCGGGTGTGGACCCCGAGCAGTACTTC
many TRBJ1-1 NA TRBV11-2 CASSPAAGMNTEAFF TGTGCCAGCAGCCCAGCCGCCGGTATGAACACTGAAGCTTTCTTT
NA TRBJ1-2 TRBD1 TRBV29-1 CSAETGDGDGYTF TGCAGCGCTGAGACAGGGGATGGGGATGGCTACACCTTC
few TRBJ2-3 NA TRBV20-1 CSALDTDTQYF TGCAGTGCCTTGGACACCGATACGCAGTATTTT
many TRBJ2-7 NA TRBV2 CASSVWTATWGEQYF TGTGCCAGCAGTGTGTGGACAGCAACTTGGGGCGAGCAGTACTTC
few TRBJ2-1 NA TRBV28 CASREIDSHYNEQFF TGTGCCAGCAGGGAAATTGACAGCCACTACAATGAGCAGTTCTTC
NA TRBJ1-2 TRBD1 TRBV7-9 CASSYRDRPNGGYTF TGTGCCAGCAGCTATCGGGACAGGCCGAACGGTGGCTACACCTTC
NA TRBJ2-5 TRBD1 TRBV2 CASSGVGQGNQETQYF TGTGCCAGCAGTGGCGTGGGACAGGGTAACCAAGAGACCCAGTACTTC
many TRBJ2-3 NA TRBV20-1 CSARLQIGTDTQYF TGCAGTGCTAGATTGCAGATCGGCACAGATACGCAGTATTTT
many TRBJ1-1 NA TRBV20-1 CSAPSARDLGNTEAFF TGCAGTGCCCCCTCCGCCCGGGACCTCGGGAACACTGAAGCTTTCTTT
few TRBJ1-1 NA TRBV9 CASSVRGLGNTEAFF TGTGCCAGCAGCGTACGGGGTTTGGGGAACACTGAAGCTTTCTTT
NA TRBJ2-5 TRBD2 TRBV7-6 CASSQGPSGRLYF TGTGCCAGCAGCCAGGGGCCTAGCGGGAGGTTGTACTTC
many TRBJ2-5 TRBD2 TRBV28 CASIAGALQETQYF TGTGCCAGCATCGCGGGAGCTCTCCAAGAGACCCAGTACTTC
NA TRBJ2-5 TRBD2 TRBV5-1 CASSGSGSQETQYF TGCGCCAGCAGCGGTAGCGGGAGCCAAGAGACCCAGTACTTC
NA TRBJ1-5 NA TRBV12-3/TRBV12-4 CASSLGSGGNQPQHF TGTGCCAGCAGTTTAGGGTCGGGGGGCAATCAGCCCCAGCATTTT
NA TRBJ2-7 TRBD2 TRBV30 CAVDSSGSTYEQYF TGTGCCGTCGATTCCAGCGGGAGCACCTACGAGCAGTACTTC
many TRBJ2-6 NA TRBV16 CASTSPGGSGANVLTF TGTGCCAGCACCTCTCCGGGTGGCTCTGGGGCCAACGTCCTGACTTTC
NA TRBJ2-7 NA TRBV30 CAWIRGHTPESYEQYF TGTGCCTGGATTCGAGGCCATACGCCCGAATCCTACGAGCAGTACTTC
many TRBJ1-5 NA TRBV12-3/TRBV12-4 CASSQGGMWSNQPQHF TGTGCCAGCAGCCAAGGAGGGATGTGGAGCAATCAGCCCCAGCATTTT
NA TRBJ1-1 NA TRBV6-2/TRBV6-3 CASSDGAGNTEAFF TGTGCCAGCAGTGACGGGGCGGGGAACACTGAAGCTTTCTTT
NA TRBJ2-4 NA TRBV14 CASSSGTLAKNIQYF TGTGCCAGCAGCTCCGGGACATTAGCCAAAAACATTCAGTACTTC
few TRBJ2-3 TRBD2 TRBV7-8 CASSPRRREQDTQYF TGTGCCAGCAGCCCACGACGGCGGGAGCAGGATACGCAGTATTTT
few TRBJ2-7 TRBD2 TRBV18 CASSPTSGRDEQYF TGTGCCAGCTCACCGACTAGCGGGAGGGACGAGCAGTACTTC
many TRBJ1-5 NA TRBV20-1 CSAKVGHSNQPQHF TGCAGTGCTAAAGTAGGGCATAGCAATCAGCCCCAGCATTTT
few TRBJ2-5 NA TRBV20-1 CSARGREETYETQYF TGCAGTGCTAGAGGGAGGGAGGAAACGTATGAGACCCAGTACTTC
many TRBJ2-7 TRBD2 TRBV19 CASRRTSGAYEQYF TGTGCCAGTAGGAGGACTAGCGGGGCCTACGAGCAGTACTTC
once TRBJ1-2 NA TRBV5-1 CASRTDSYGYTF TGCGCCAGCAGGACAGACAGTTATGGCTACACCTTC
many TRBJ1-1 NA TRBV7-3 CASSYDMNTEAFF TGTGCCAGCAGCTATGACATGAACACTGAAGCTTTCTTT
many TRBJ2-4 TRBD2 TRBV28 CASSSGLAGAADIQYF TGTGCCAGCAGTTCCGGACTAGCGGGAGCAGCGGACATTCAGTACTTC